The next 13 T cell receptor beta chains were all read from a single sample in a study of shared clonotypes between healthy human individuals. Measured with immunoSEQ multiplex PCR; TCRdb has only the in-frame clones, and not every one. The sample has hundreds of thousands of clones; 55% to 85% are singletons. The source material was memory CD4+ T cells sorted from blood. The subset: CD45RA-negative fraction. These receptors originate from a woman aged 25-40 years in good health.

This clone was observed many times. The chain links TRBV28 to TRBJ1-2; TRBD1 aligns across 7 bases. V lost 10 bases, J lost 1 base, and 12 bases stayed unmatched. From germline, CDR1 is MDHEN and CDR2 SYDVKM. The CDR3 loop spans 15 amino acids. The CDR3 loop is CATVGSRGINYGYTF. In nucleotides, the CDR3 is TGTGCCACCGTGGGGAGCAGGGGGATTAACTATGGCTACACCTTC.

This chain connects TRBV4-1 to TRBJ2-4, with 9 bases matching TRBD1. The V gene end was trimmed by 4 bases and the J gene end by 5 bases; junction bases not matched to a gene: 9. The CDR3 runs to 16 residues. Germline CDR1 reads MGHRA; CDR2 reads YSYEKL. The chain's CDR3 is CASSPINRGLENIQYF. In DNA form, the CDR3 reads TGCGCCAGCAGCCCAATTAACAGGGGGCTGGAAAACATTCAGTACTTC.

The chain uses TRBV9 and TRBJ1-5; D gene uncertain. In germline, CDR1 is SGDLS, CDR2 YYNGEE. V was clipped by 0 bases and J by 11 bases, with 15 bases between them. This CDR3 spans 14 amino acids. CDR3 nucleotide sequence: TGTGCCAGCAGCGTAGGCCCTACGGCTAAGTCCCAGCATTTT. This encodes CASSVGPTAKSQHF.

The rearrangement links TRBV4-1 to TRBJ1-5; TRBD1 matches 8 bases. CDR1 and CDR2 (germline): MGHRA, YSYEKL. This CDR3 has 15 residues. Trimming cost V 1 base and J 4 bases; bases outside gene matches: 3. The chain's CDR3 is CASSQGRTGNQPQHF. For the CDR3, the DNA is TGCGCCAGCAGCCAAGGAAGGACAGGGAATCAGCCCCAGCATTTT.

A note on this clone: Other DNA sequences in this sample translate to the same CDR3. The chain joins TRBV5-1 to TRBJ1-4; 7 nucleotides line up with TRBD1. Germline V gene data show CDR1 as SGHRS and CDR2 as YFSETQ. The CDR3 has 15 residues. With 0 bases clipped from V and 8 bases from J, the junction kept 7 bases outside the gene matches. CDR3 region: CASSLGDRDGEKLFF. CDR3 DNA sequence: TGCGCCAGCAGCTTGGGAGACAGGGACGGAGAAAAACTGTTTTTT.

This chain uses TRBV5-4 with TRBJ2-1, with 8 bases fitting TRBD2. With 4 bases clipped from V and 7 bases from J, the junction kept 13 bases outside the gene matches. The CDR3 is made up of 16 amino acids. Germline V CDR1 and CDR2: SGHNT, YYREEE (reference sequence). The CDR3 DNA reads as TGTGCCAGCAGCCCTCAACTAGCGGAGCCCGCGAATGAGCAGTTCTTC. Protein: CASSPQLAEPANEQFF.

V is TRBV4-1 and J is TRBJ2-7; 11 bases map to TRBD2. The V gene end was trimmed by 5 bases and the J gene end by 0 bases; junction bases not matched to a gene: 9. Germline CDR1 reads MGHRA; CDR2 reads YSYEKL. The CDR3 is 17 amino acids. CDR3 sequence reads: CASSVVAGGGRSYEQYF. CDR3 sequence (DNA): TGCGCCAGCAGCGTAGTAGCGGGAGGGGGTCGCTCCTACGAGCAGTACTTC.

CDR3 in amino acids: CASSNLQGLPTYNEQFF. DNA of the CDR3: TGTGCCAGTAGTAATCTACAGGGGTTACCCACCTACAATGAGCAGTTCTTC. The chain carries TRBV19 and TRBJ2-1; 7 bases match TRBD1. The CDR3 length is 17 residues. V trimming: 4 bases; J trimming: 2 bases; junction bases outside the gene matches: 11. CDR1 and CDR2 from the germline V gene are LNHDA and SQIVND (reference sequence).

This clone was observed once. The chain joins TRBV28 to TRBJ2-7; no definite D call. Trimming took 7 bases from V and 5 from J, leaving 21 bases between them. The CDR3 consists of 15 residues. The germline V gene encodes CDR1 MDHEN and CDR2 SYDVKM. The DNA of the CDR3 is TGTGCCAGCACCTTGTCAGGAGCCCCTAAGGACGAGCAGTACTTC. Its protein product is CASTLSGAPKDEQYF.

V usage is TRBV7-6 and J usage is TRBJ2-5; possible D gene TRBD1, 6 bases. Deletions cut 5 bases from V and 5 bases from J, with 12 bases between. There are 13 residues in the CDR3. CDR1 SGHVS and CDR2 FNYEAQ come from the germline V gene. CDR3 sequence: CASSAQGFETQYF. The CDR3 nucleotides read TGTGCCAGCAGCGCACAGGGTTTTGAGACCCAGTACTTC.

The chain recombines TRBV19 with TRBJ1-4, with D uncertain. Trimming cost V 7 bases and J 7 bases, with 22 bases left between them. Germline lookup yields CDR1 LNHDA and CDR2 SQIVND (reference sequence). CDR3 length equals 16 residues. CDR3 DNA sequence: TGTGCCAGTATTAACTCCCCCCGACAAAAGGGTGAAAAACTGTTTTTT. It is translated as CASINSPRQKGEKLFF.

V is TRBV6-8 and J is TRBJ2-7; D tentatively reads TRBD1 or TRBD2 (5 bases each). CDR1 is MNHGY and CDR2 is SAAAGT in the germline V gene. This CDR3 is built from 14 residues. The V end lost 0 bases, the J end lost 3 bases, and 9 bases lay between the germline ends. CDR3: CASSYSRDDYEQYF. The CDR3 DNA is TGTGCCAGCAGTTACTCGAGGGACGACTACGAGCAGTACTTC.

This chain connects TRBV28 to TRBJ1-5; D ambiguous. Germline V gene data show CDR1 as MDHEN and CDR2 as SYDVKM. The CDR3 extends over 15 amino acids. Between the trimmed V and J ends, which lost 2 bases and 2 bases, there was a span of 10 bases. The chain's CDR3 is CASSLAPSGNQPQHF. Written as DNA, the CDR3 is TGTGCCAGCAGTTTAGCTCCATCAGGCAATCAGCCCCAGCATTTT.